Sequencing of this T cell receptor beta chain was carried out in a study of blood T cell repertoires in COVID-19. Study summary: Material from acute and convalescent COVID-19 was sourced from the United States, Italy and Spain.

Clones were sequenced by immunoSEQ multiplex PCR, and TCRdb holds only the in-frame ones, with some missing. Among 280,000 or so clones listed, just under 90% were seen once. After removal of 5 bases from V and 0 bases from J, the junction contained 3 bases not matched to a gene. CDR3 length: 15 amino acids. Per the germline V gene, CDR1 is LNHDA and CDR2 is SQIVND (reference sequence). The V call is TRBV19, the J call TRBJ1-5; TRBD1 agrees at 8 bases. This clonotype was obtained from a woman aged 45-60 years who had been exposed to COVID-19. The material sequenced was PBMCs or T cells enriched from blood (not recorded which). CDR3 loop: CASSVTGGSNQPQHF. As DNA, the CDR3 is TGTGCCAGTAGTGTTACAGGGGGTAGCAATCAGCCCCAGCATTTT.